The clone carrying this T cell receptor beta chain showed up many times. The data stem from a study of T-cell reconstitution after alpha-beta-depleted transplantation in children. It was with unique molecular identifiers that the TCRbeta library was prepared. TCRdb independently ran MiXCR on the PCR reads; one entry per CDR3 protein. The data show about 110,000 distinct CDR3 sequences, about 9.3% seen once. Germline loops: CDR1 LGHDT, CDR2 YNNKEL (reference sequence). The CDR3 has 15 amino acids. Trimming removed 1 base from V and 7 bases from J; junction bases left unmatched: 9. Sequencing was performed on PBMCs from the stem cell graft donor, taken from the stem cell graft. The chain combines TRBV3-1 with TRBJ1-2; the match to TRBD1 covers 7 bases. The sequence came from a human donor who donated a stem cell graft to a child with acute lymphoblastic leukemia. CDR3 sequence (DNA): TGTGCCAGCAGCCAAGGAGATACAGGGGTGCGTGGCTACACCTTC. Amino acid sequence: CASSQGDTGVRGYTF.